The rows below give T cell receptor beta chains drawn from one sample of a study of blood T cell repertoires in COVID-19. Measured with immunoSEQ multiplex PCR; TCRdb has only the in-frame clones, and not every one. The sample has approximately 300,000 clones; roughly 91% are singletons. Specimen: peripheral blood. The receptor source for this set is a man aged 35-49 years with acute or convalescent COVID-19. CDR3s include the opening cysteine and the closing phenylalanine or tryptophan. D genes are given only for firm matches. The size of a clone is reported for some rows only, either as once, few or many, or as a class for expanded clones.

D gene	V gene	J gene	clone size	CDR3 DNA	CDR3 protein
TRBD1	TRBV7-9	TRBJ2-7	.	TGTGCCAGCAGTCGGACAGGGGGGTACGAGCAGTACTTC	CASSRTGGYEQYF
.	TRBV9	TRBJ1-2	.	TGTGCCAGCCGAAAACAGGGTGCAAACTATGGCTACACCTTC	CASRKQGANYGYTF
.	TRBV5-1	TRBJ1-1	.	TGCGCCAGCAGCCCGGGGGGAGCAAACCCAAGGGCTTTCTTT	CASSPGGANPRAFF
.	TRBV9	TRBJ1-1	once	TGTGCCAGCAGCGTAGCAGACAGATACACTGAAGCTTTCTTT	CASSVADRYTEAFF
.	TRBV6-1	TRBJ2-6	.	TGTGCCAGCAGTGAAAGGTCGGAGGTAGGCTCTGGGGCCAACGTCCTGACTTTC	CASSERSEVGSGANVLTF
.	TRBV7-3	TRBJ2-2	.	TGTGCCAGCCAGGACACCGGGGAGCTGTTTTTT	CASQDTGELFF
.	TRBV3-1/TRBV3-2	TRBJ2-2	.	TGTGCCAGCAGTCTCACCGGGGAGCTGTTTTTT	CASSLTGELFF
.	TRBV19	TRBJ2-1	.	TGTGCCAGTAGTGCAAGAGACAGGATATCCTACAATGAGCAGTTCTTC	CASSARDRISYNEQFF
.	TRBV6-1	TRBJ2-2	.	TGTGCCAGCAGTGAACAGGGAAACACCGGGGAGCTGTTTTTT	CASSEQGNTGELFF
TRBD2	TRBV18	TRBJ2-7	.	TGTGCCAGCTCACCACCTCAGGGAGGGGACGGTAACGAGCAGTACTTC	CASSPPQGGDGNEQYF
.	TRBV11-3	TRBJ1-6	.	TGTGCCAGCAGCTTAGGGGCCAGAGCGGTCTGGGGATTTAATTCACCCCTCCACTTT	CASSLGARAVWGFNSPLHF
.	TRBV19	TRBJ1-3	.	TGTGCCAGTAGTCTTCGACAGTTGGTGGGAAACACCATATATTTT	CASSLRQLVGNTIYF
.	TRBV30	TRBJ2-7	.	TGTGCCTGGAGTGCCTGGGACACCACCTACGAGCAGTACTTC	CAWSAWDTTYEQYF
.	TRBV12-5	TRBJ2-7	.	TGTGCTAGTGGTCTCACTGCCAAGAACGAGCAGTACTTC	CASGLTAKNEQYF
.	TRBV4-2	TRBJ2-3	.	TGTGCCAGCAGCCAAGATATCAGGGATACGCAGTATTTT	CASSQDIRDTQYF
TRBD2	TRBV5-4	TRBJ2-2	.	TGTGCCAGCCGACTAGCGGGGGGGAACGGGGAGCTGTTTTTT	CASRLAGGNGELFF
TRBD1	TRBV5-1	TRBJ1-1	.	TGCGCCAGCAGCCCCGACAGGGGGCCACTGAACACTGAAGCTTTCTTT	CASSPDRGPLNTEAFF
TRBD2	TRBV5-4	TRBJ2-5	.	TGTGCCAGCAGCCCGACTAGCGGGGGGCGTAGGGAGACCCAGTACTTC	CASSPTSGGRRETQYF
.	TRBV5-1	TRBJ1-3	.	TGCGCCAGCAGCTTGGTCGGGGGAGCTGGAAACACCATATATTTT	CASSLVGGAGNTIYF
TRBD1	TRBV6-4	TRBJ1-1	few	TGTGCCAGCAGTGACTCGTCAGGGGGGACTGAAGCTTTCTTT	CASSDSSGGTEAFF
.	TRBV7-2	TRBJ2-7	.	TGTGCCAGCAGCTTAGTTGGCGGAACCTCTGGCTCCTACGAGCAGTACTTC	CASSLVGGTSGSYEQYF
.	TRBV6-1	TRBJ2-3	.	TGTGCCACGGACTCCCCGGGGGATACGCAGTATTTT	CATDSPGDTQYF
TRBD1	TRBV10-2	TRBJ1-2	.	TGCGCCAGCAGTGAGGGGGGGTTCAGGGGGCTGTATGGCTACACCTTC	CASSEGGFRGLYGYTF
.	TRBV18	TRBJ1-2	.	TGTGCCAGCTCGAGTGCACAGCTCTATGGCTACACCTTC	CASSSAQLYGYTF
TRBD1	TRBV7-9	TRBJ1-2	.	TGTGCCAGCAGCCTCGGACAGGGGATTCAAGAAGGCTACACCTTC	CASSLGQGIQEGYTF
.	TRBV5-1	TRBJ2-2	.	TGCGCCAGCAGCTTGACAGTCGTCACCGGGGAGCTGTTTTTT	CASSLTVVTGELFF
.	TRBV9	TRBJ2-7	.	TGTGCCAGCAGCGGAGAGGGGGGACAGTTCTACGAGCAGTACTTC	CASSGEGGQFYEQYF
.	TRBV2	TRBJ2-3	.	TGTGCCAGCAGTGTTGCCAGGAACACAGATACGCAGTATTTT	CASSVARNTDTQYF
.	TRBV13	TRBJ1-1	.	TGTGCCAGCAGCTTATTGGGGGGGAACACTGAAGCTTTCTTT	CASSLLGGNTEAFF
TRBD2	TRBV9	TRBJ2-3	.	TGTGCCAGCAGCGTAGCTAGGGCCGGGAGGGATACGCAGTATTTT	CASSVARAGRDTQYF
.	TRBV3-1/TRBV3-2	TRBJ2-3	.	TGTGCCAGCAGCCATATGTCGCGGCCAGATACGCAGTATTTT	CASSHMSRPDTQYF
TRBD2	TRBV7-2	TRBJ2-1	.	TGTGCCAGCAGCTTTAGCGGGGTAAGGTCCTACAATGAGCAGTTCTTC	CASSFSGVRSYNEQFF
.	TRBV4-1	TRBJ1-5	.	TGCGCCAGCTCTCCGGAGACAGCCAATCAGCCCCAGCATTTT	CASSPETANQPQHF
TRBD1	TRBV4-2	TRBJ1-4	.	TGTGCCAGCAGCTTAGACAGGGGCCGAGAAAAACTGTTTTTT	CASSLDRGREKLFF
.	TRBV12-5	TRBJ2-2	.	TGTGCTAGTGGTTTGCCCAGACAGAACACCGGGGAGCTGTTTTTT	CASGLPRQNTGELFF
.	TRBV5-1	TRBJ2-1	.	TGCGCCAGCAGCTTAACAGGTATTTGGCCCAATGAGCAGTTCTTC	CASSLTGIWPNEQFF
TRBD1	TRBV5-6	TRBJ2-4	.	TGTGCCAGCAGCTTGGACAGGGGCATTGTCAAAAACATTCAGTACTTC	CASSLDRGIVKNIQYF
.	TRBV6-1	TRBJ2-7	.	TGTGCCAGCAGTGAACAGGCAGCTTCCTACGAGCAGTACTTC	CASSEQAASYEQYF
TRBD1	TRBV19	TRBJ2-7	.	TGTGCCAGTAGTACAACCGGACAGGGACCCTACGAGCAGTACTTC	CASSTTGQGPYEQYF
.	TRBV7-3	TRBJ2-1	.	TGTGCCAGCATGGTTTCGGACAACCACAATGAGCAGTTCTTC	CASMVSDNHNEQFF
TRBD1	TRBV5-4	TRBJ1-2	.	TGTGCCAGCAGCCTGGCGGGACAGGGGACTAACTATGGCTACACCTTC	CASSLAGQGTNYGYTF
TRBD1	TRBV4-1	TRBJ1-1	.	TGCGCCAGCAGCCCACCGCAGGGGGCGCGTGACCCGAATGAAGCTTTCTTT	CASSPPQGARDPNEAFF
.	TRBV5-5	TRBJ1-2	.	TGTGCCAGCAGCTTACTAACGACGCGGGCCCTCTATGGCTACACCTTC	CASSLLTTRALYGYTF
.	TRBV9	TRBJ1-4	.	TGTGCCAGCAGCGTAGAGGCAGGGGCTAATGAAAAACTGTTTTTT	CASSVEAGANEKLFF
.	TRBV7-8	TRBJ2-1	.	TGTGCCAGCAGAATGGGGAACCCCAATAGCGATGAGCAGTTCTTC	CASRMGNPNSDEQFF
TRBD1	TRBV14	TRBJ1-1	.	TGTGCCACCGGGACAGGGGGACCGAACACTGAAGCTTTCTTT	CATGTGGPNTEAFF
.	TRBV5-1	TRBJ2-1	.	TGCGCCAGCAGCTTCACGGGGGTCAATGAGCAGTTCTTC	CASSFTGVNEQFF
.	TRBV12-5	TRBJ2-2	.	TGTGCTAGTGGTTTGGTATATACAGGGCTAAAGACCGGGGAGCTGTTTTTT	CASGLVYTGLKTGELFF
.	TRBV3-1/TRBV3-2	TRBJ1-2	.	TGTGCCAGCAGCCCCGCATGGCGGCGGGAAGGCTACACCTTC	CASSPAWRREGYTF